The 2 T cell receptor beta chains presented below share a single source sample, sequenced in a study of STAT5B mutations in CD4+ large granular lymphocyte leukemia. Method: immunoSEQ multiplex PCR; TCRdb's copy keeps in-frame clones and lacks some. The sample gives tens of thousands of clones, around 81% of which show up once; 0.3% to 0.45% is in the top ten. Sequenced material: CD4+ T cells from blood buffy coats. Source of these receptors: a human donor in good health.

The chain links TRBV9 to TRBJ1-3, with D uncertain. Germline V gene sequence: CDR1 SGDLS, CDR2 YYNGEE. V was shortened by 0 bases and J by 4 bases, with 5 bases between the two germline ends. The CDR3 loop spans 13 amino acids. CDR3 residues: CASSVDEGNTIYF. The CDR3 DNA reads TGTGCCAGCAGCGTAGATGAGGGAAACACCATATATTTT.

The chain employs TRBV29-1 and TRBJ1-2; D perhaps matches TRBD1 (6 bases). CDR3 length: 13 residues. Germline V gene data show CDR1 as SQVTM and CDR2 as ANQGSEA. V dropped 8 bases and J dropped 6 bases, with 19 bases sitting between them. Here the CDR3 DNA reads TGCAGCTCCTACAGGGACGGGAACGATGGCTACACCTTC. It is translated as CSSYRDGNDGYTF.